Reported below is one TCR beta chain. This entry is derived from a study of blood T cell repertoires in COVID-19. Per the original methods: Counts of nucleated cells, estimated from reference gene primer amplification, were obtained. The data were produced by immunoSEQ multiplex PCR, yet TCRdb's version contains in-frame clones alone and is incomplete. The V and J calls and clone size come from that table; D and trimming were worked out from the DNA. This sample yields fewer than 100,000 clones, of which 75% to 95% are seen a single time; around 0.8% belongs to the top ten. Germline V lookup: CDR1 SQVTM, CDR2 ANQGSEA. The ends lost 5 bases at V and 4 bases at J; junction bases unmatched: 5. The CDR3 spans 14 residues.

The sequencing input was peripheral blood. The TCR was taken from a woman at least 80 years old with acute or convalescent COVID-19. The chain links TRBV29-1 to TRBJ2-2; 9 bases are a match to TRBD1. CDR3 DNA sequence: TGCAGCGTTCCAAGGACAGGGGTCACCGGGGAGCTGTTTTTT. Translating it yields CSVPRTGVTGELFF.